This T cell receptor (beta chain) was retrieved from a study of low-dose radiotherapy and immunotherapy resistance in tumors (dated by TCRdb to the early 2020s). A note on the overall study: In Cohort 1, each fraction delivered 0.5 Gy every 2 weeks, and the prescribed total PTV dose was 6.5 Gy. Intravenous cyclophosphamide at 200 mg/m2 was administered every two weeks, one day ahead of each radiation and immunotherapy administration. The translational analysis covered eight patients: three from the first dose cohort and the first five from the second dose cohort. No randomization into treatment groups was done for the people taking part in the trial. Nivolumab and ipilimumab were both given intravenously, with nivolumab at a 240 mg flat dose every two weeks and ipilimumab at 1 mg/kg every six weeks. For Cohort 2, the dose was 1 Gy per fraction given every two weeks, adding up to 13 Gy in total across 26 weeks. Starting on cycle 1 day 1, patients took 300 mg of aspirin by mouth once daily for four cycles.

Details on this clonotype: Its recognized antigen is unknown. No per-base quality is available; no much larger clone lies one base away.

Superscript III and a set of TRAV- and TRBV-specific primers were used to synthesize first-strand cDNA, so that both TCRalpha and TCRbeta chains were covered. TCRs were amplified for 20 PCR cycles with Phusion, using a constant-region primer paired with the adapter attached to the V primers. The isolated mRNA was amplified using the MessageAmp II aRNA Amplification Kit, with in vitro transcription performed for 16 hours at 37 degrees C. The Dynabeads mRNA DIRECT Purification Kit was used to isolate the mRNA for TCR sequencing. A second 25-cycle Phusion PCR added indexed Illumina adapters, and products were purified with AMPure XP beads. The authors' analysis ran thus. Using custom Perl scripts, TCR sequences that encoded the same protein were pooled, out-of-frame sequences were dropped, and the abundance of each clonotype was calculated. Any TCR sequence supported by only a single read was excluded from analysis. The metrics used to describe the repertoires included Shannon entropy, Gini index, clonality, richness, and the frequency of TCRs shared between repertoires. The raw public data were reprocessed by TCRdb itself: fastp quality trimming at Q25, MiXCR clonotype calling, in-frame beta chains only. Rows with a matching CDR3 protein are joined into one entry that keeps the most common DNA and genes. TCRdb, not the original authors, processed these V and J calls. This sample lists fewer than 20,000 distinct CDR3 sequences; 74% were detected once. The ten top clones hold over 10% of the sample.

Donors were enrolled in RACIN, a single-arm phase I dose-escalation trial in which nivolumab, ipilimumab, aspirin, low-dose cyclophosphamide and low-dose radiotherapy were combined. Patients with advanced, TIL-negative solid tumors were considered eligible. CDR1 and CDR2, looked up from the germline V gene, are SGHAT and FQNNGV. The junction shows trimming of 0 bases on V and 4 bases on J, and the gene matches do not reach 5 bases of it. CDR3 length: 16 amino acids, cysteine to phenylalanine. The kept DNA is CDR3 alone, 48 bases in frame from the first base. This clonotype originated in a human donor with advanced metastatic prostate, ovarian, gallbladder or colorectal cancer (not recorded which). This table probably holds off-target reads from a library built for another chain. The chain employs TRBV11-2 and TRBJ2-5; TRBD2 lines up with 10 middle nucleotides. The DNA is as follows: TGTGCCAGCAGCTTAGAACCGGGACTAGCGTTAGAGACCCAGTACTTC. Translation gives CASSLEPGLALETQYF. With the rest looked up from the reference TRBV11-2 and TRBJ2-5 genes rather than sequenced, the full variable domain is EAGVAQSPRYKIIEKRQSVAFWCNPISGHATLYWYQQILGQGPKLLIQFQNNGVVDDSQLPKDRFSAERLKGVDSTLKIQPAKLEDSAVYLCASSLEPGLALETQYFGPGTRLLVL.